The 14 T cell receptor beta chains below come from one sample, sequenced in a study of blood T cell repertoires in COVID-19. Some clones are missing from TCRdb's copy, which holds only in-frame ones; the method was immunoSEQ multiplex PCR. The sample comprises approximately 400,000 clones, 88% of which are singletons, and about 12% rests with the top ten. Sequencing used peripheral blood. Receptors were obtained from a woman between 45 and 60 years old with COVID-19, enrolled during active disease.

In this sample, this clone turned up once. The J gene is TRBJ1-2, the V gene TRBV9, with unresolved D. The CDR3 runs 18 residues. Germline-derived CDR1 and CDR2 are SGDLS and YYNGEE. Trimming removed 0 bases from V and 0 bases from J, with 18 bases in between. This chain's CDR3 is CASSVEATGYLANYGYTF. CDR3 sequence (DNA): TGTGCCAGCAGCGTAGAGGCGACGGGGTATCTCGCTAACTATGGCTACACCTTC.

The chain links TRBV2 to TRBJ1-5; D is unresolved. The CDR3 length is 13 residues. V was trimmed by 5 bases and J by 6 bases, leaving 11 bases between them. Looked up from germline, CDR1 is SNHLY and CDR2 is FYNNEI. The CDR3 sequence: CASSRERVQPQHF. As DNA, the CDR3 is TGTGCCAGCAGTCGGGAAAGGGTTCAGCCCCAGCATTTT.

V is TRBV7-3 and J is TRBJ1-2, with a tentative D call TRBD1 (5 bases). Germline CDR1 and CDR2: SGHTA and FQGTGA. V was clipped by 3 bases and J by 6 bases, with 11 bases between them. CDR3 size: 13 residues. CDR3 sequence: CASSFTGGNGYTF. Written as DNA, the CDR3 is TGTGCCAGCAGCTTTACCGGGGGTAATGGCTACACCTTC.

The chain joins TRBV28 to TRBJ2-1; D not resolved. Per the germline V gene, CDR1 is MDHEN and CDR2 is SYDVKM. The CDR3 is 13 residues long. Trimming removed 2 bases from V and 6 bases from J, with 8 bases in between. The CDR3 protein is CASSLEALNEQFF. In DNA, the CDR3 is TGTGCCAGCAGTTTAGAGGCTCTCAATGAGCAGTTCTTC. Full variable domain (outside the CDR3, taken from reference TRBV28 and TRBJ2-1): DVKVTQSSRYLVKRTGEKVFLECVQDMDHENMFWYRQDPGLGLRLIYFSYDVKMKEKGDIPEGYSVSREKKERFSLILESASTNQTSMYLCASSLEALNEQFFGPGTRLTVL.

The chain has TRBV6-5 and TRBJ1-3; D ambiguous. V lost 8 bases to trimming and J lost 4 bases, with 12 bases between them. The germline gives CDR1 MNHEY, CDR2 SVGAGI. CDR3 length: 13 residues. CDR3 sequence (DNA): TGTGCCAGCCGCCCGGGATCCGGAAACACCATATATTTT. This sequence encodes CASRPGSGNTIYF.

V is TRBV27 and J is TRBJ1-4; TRBD1 is a possible D gene (5 bases). Deletions cut 2 bases from V and 7 bases from J, with 8 bases between. The germline CDR1 and CDR2 sequences are MNHEY and SMNVEV (reference sequence). The CDR3 loop spans 13 amino acids. The CDR3 DNA is TGTGCCAGCAGTTTAGGACACCGTGAAAAACTGTTTTTT. Its translation is CASSLGHREKLFF.

This CDR3 is CASSPEGVQPQHF. The CDR3 DNA sequence: TGTGCCAGCAGTCCCGAGGGGGTTCAGCCCCAGCATTTT. The chain carries TRBV27 and TRBJ1-5; tentatively, D is TRBD1 (6 bases). V was pared by 5 bases and J by 6 bases, with 11 bases between. This CDR3 has 13 residues. Germline V lookup: CDR1 MNHEY, CDR2 SMNVEV (reference sequence).

CDR3 sequence (DNA): TGTGCCAGCAGTTTAAGTATGATCGGGGCTGAAGCTTTCTTT. Translated: CASSLSMIGAEAFF. This chain joins TRBV27 and TRBJ1-1; D remains unclear. Trimming removed 2 bases from V and 6 bases from J, with 13 bases in between. The CDR3 covers 14 residues. Germline CDR1 MNHEY, CDR2 SMNVEV (reference sequence).

The chain carries TRBV5-1 and TRBJ2-1; weak D call: TRBD2 (5 bases). The CDR3 loop spans 14 amino acids. Between the trimmed V and J ends, which lost 2 bases and 5 bases, there was a span of 11 bases. The germline V gene has CDR1 SGHRS and CDR2 YFSETQ. The CDR3 spells CASSFRDLDNEQFF. In nucleotides, the CDR3 is TGCGCCAGCAGCTTCCGGGATCTCGACAATGAGCAGTTCTTC.

This chain connects TRBV19 to TRBJ1-1; 8 positions agree with TRBD1. This CDR3 contains 10 residues. Germline CDR1 is LNHDA and CDR2 is SQIVND (reference sequence). V was clipped by 11 bases and J by 6 bases; unmatched bases: 2. The CDR3 spells CAVQGAEAFF. The CDR3 DNA reads as TGTGCCGTACAGGGGGCTGAAGCTTTCTTT. Using reference TRBV19 and TRBJ1-1 for the parts outside the CDR3, the full variable domain is DGGITQSPKYLFRKEGQNVTLSCEQNLNHDAMYWYRQDPGQGLRLIYYSQIVNDFQKGDIAEGYSVSREKKESFPLTVTSAQKNPTAFYLCAVQGAEAFFGQGTRLTVV.

The chain joins TRBV9 to TRBJ1-1, with D uncertain. The germline CDR1 and CDR2 sequences are SGDLS and YYNGEE. V was trimmed by 3 bases and J by 6 bases, leaving 15 bases between them. The CDR3 covers 14 residues. The CDR3 DNA follows: TGTGCCAGCAGCGGCCCCCTGGGTAGCTCTGAAGCTTTCTTT. Translation: CASSGPLGSSEAFF.

V gene TRBV3-1 (or the pseudogene TRBV3-2) combines with J gene TRBJ1-2, with D maybe TRBD1 (5 bases). CDR3 length: 13 amino acids. The V end was cut by 2 bases, the J end by 7 bases, with 11 bases between. The germline CDR1 and CDR2 sequences are LGHDT and YNNKEL (reference sequence). CDR3 nucleotides: TGTGCCAGCAGCCAACCGGGGGGGAGTGGCTACACCTTC. It is translated as CASSQPGGSGYTF.

V and J are TRBV19 and TRBJ1-1; D is uncertain. Trimming took 2 bases from V and 2 from J, leaving 6 bases between them. The CDR3 is 13 amino acids. CDR1 is LNHDA, CDR2 SQIVND, per germline (reference sequence). CDR3 DNA: TGTGCCAGTAGTATATATAGAAACACTGAAGCTTTCTTT. It translates to CASSIYRNTEAFF.

J is TRBJ1-4 and V is TRBV19; 7 bases are shared with TRBD1. Germline trimming cut 1 base from V and 2 bases from J; bases unmatched to any gene: 4. The CDR3 sequence is 16 residues long. Germline V gives CDR1 LNHDA, CDR2 SQIVND (reference sequence). CDR3 residues: CASSIGRGGTNEKLFF. In DNA, the CDR3 is TGTGCCAGTAGTATAGGTAGAGGGGGCACTAATGAAAAACTGTTTTTT. The full variable domain, completed using reference TRBV19 and TRBJ1-4, is DGGITQSPKYLFRKEGQNVTLSCEQNLNHDAMYWYRQDPGQGLRLIYYSQIVNDFQKGDIAEGYSVSREKKESFPLTVTSAQKNPTAFYLCASSIGRGGTNEKLFFGSGTQLSVL.